The following is a T cell receptor (beta chain) sequence with its context. As yet, its antigen is unknown. The record originates from a study of cytomegalovirus exposure and HLA in healthy donors. Use of 60 Vbeta and 13 Jbeta primers characterized the PCR. Study processing details: Some 9.9 million of 70 million to 80 million unique TCR beta chains were shared, per a later count. Sequencing used immunoSEQ multiplex PCR; TCRdb keeps in-frame clones, though not all of them. For V, J and clone size, that table is used; D and trimming come from the DNA. The sample lists 100,000 or so clones, 69% seen once, with approximately 3% in the top ten. The study, taken as a whole, reports: What a later analysis showed was that several of the most significant clusters appeared linked to common viral pathogens.

Everyone who donated was a healthy bone marrow donor. Donors counted as nominally healthy when sampled, yet unrecorded immune exposures were likely. This clonotype was sampled from a young man in good health and CMV-seronegative. Sequencing was done on a sample of PBMCs.

The CDR3 protein is CASSFQPTGYFSYNEQFF. CDR3 nucleotides: TGTGCCAGCAGCTTTCAGCCGACAGGGTATTTCTCCTACAATGAGCAGTTCTTC. The chain couples TRBV7-2 to TRBJ2-1, with 7 bases identical to TRBD1. The germline V gene encodes CDR1 SGHTA and CDR2 FQGNSA. V lost 3 bases and J lost 0; bases outside the gene matches: 11. The CDR3 totals 18 residues.